The TCR beta chain described here comes from a study of read filtering for tumor transcriptome and immune sequencing. Study overall: IR-seq gave about 4.05 to 11 million TCR reads per sample; RNA-seq gave about 80 to 1273.

This clonotype has ten or more counts. Its specificity is unknown. This library used roughly 370 ng RNA and molecular barcoded adaptors spanning alpha/delta and beta/gamma chains. Each CDR3 protein is one row after TCRdb ran MiXCR on the reads. The table lists approximately 37,000 distinct CDR3 sequences, around 13% of them singletons. General study results and limits: Approximately 80% of IR-seq clonotypes had one read, totaling around 3.4% of reads; RNA-seq: 74.6% and 44.6%.

The CDR3 spans 11 residues. The V end was cut by 3 bases, the J end by 1 base, with 3 bases between. Germline V CDR1 and CDR2: DFQATT, SNEGSKA (reference sequence). The specimen sequenced was a population of CD138-negative cells sorted from bone marrow. The rearrangement links TRBV20-1 to TRBJ1-2; D unclear. This TCR was recovered from a donor over 35 with multiple myeloma. The CDR3 DNA reads TGCAGTGCTAGTGATAACTATGGCTACACCTTC. It is translated as CSASDNYGYTF.